The following is a T cell receptor (beta chain) sequence with its context. Its antigen remains unidentified. No quality values exist for individual bases; no much larger clone is one base distant. These data are taken from a study of T cell repertoires in MIS-A myocarditis (dated by TCRdb to between 2021 and 2024). Reading from cysteine to phenylalanine, the CDR3 counts 16 amino acids. The read is trimmed to its CDR3 DNA, 48 bases read in frame from base 1. V trim: 6 bases; J trim: 10 bases; unmatched bases: 14. CDR1 is given as MDHEN and CDR2 as SYDVKM, both from the germline V gene. The QIAamp DNA FFPE kit was used to extract genomic DNA from formalin-fixed paraffin-embedded autopsy tissue. Amplification of TCRbeta CDR3 regions relied on the immunoSEQ bias-controlled multiplex PCR, followed by high-throughput sequencing. The study's processing was this. The immunoSEQ vendor pipeline collapsed and filtered CDR3 sequences to measure the abundance and frequency of each unique TCRbeta CDR3. Dominant CDR3 amino acid sequences were clustered with SARS-CoV-2-specific ImmuneCODE TCRbeta sequences by CD-HIT using a 90% global sequence identity threshold. Clones with frequencies of 0.1 to 1 were classed as hyperexpanded, and 0.01 to 0.1 as large. CDR3 amino acid sequences and V and J gene assignments of dominant clones were confirmed with MiXCR. The R stringdist package was used to calculate Levenshtein distances between the patient clonotypes and the ImmuneCODE hits. The table was pulled from immuneACCESS by TCRdb, which kept in-frame rearrangements only. Such tables lose some clones; where checked, under half of the loss comes from unresolved V genes, and the rest has no known cause. V, J and clone size were drawn from that table, and D and trimming were deduced from the DNA. The sample yields roughly 15,000 clones; 70% to 75% were counted once. The ten largest clones take up roughly 61% of the sample.

Sequenced sample: left ventricle heart tissue obtained at autopsy. Sample cell subset or site, as interpreted from the label and publication: cardiac tissue sample (left or right ventricle, interventricular septum, or pericardium). This sequence was found in a man aged 18 to 35 with fulminant myocarditis from multisystem inflammatory syndrome in adults (MIS-A) after COVID-19. The chain couples TRBV28 to TRBJ2-1; 11 junctional bases match TRBD1. The encoded CDR3 is CASSLYRDRGFREQFF. The sequenced DNA: TGTGCCAGCAGCCTTTACCGGGACAGGGGGTTTCGGGAGCAGTTCTTC.